This T cell receptor (beta chain) came from a study of T cell changes during pregnancy in multiple sclerosis. Profiled with immunoSEQ multiplex PCR; TCRdb holds only in-frame clones, not every one. The profile shows more than 25,000 clones, just over 90% of them singletons. Looked up from germline, CDR1 is GTSNPN and CDR2 is SVGIG (reference sequence). V lost 0 bases, J lost 1 base, and 6 bases stayed unmatched. The CDR3 totals 16 residues. This sequence joins TRBV30 and TRBJ2-4, with 7 bases identical to TRBD1. The sample was CD4+ T cells from peripheral blood mononuclear cells, taken in the first trimester of pregnancy. This sequence originates from a female donor with multiple sclerosis, enrolled in a pregnancy study. CDR3: CAWSVHRGRAKNIQYF. DNA of the CDR3: TGTGCCTGGAGTGTACATAGGGGGCGCGCCAAAAACATTCAGTACTTC.